Below are 9 T cell receptor beta chains sequenced from a single sample in a study of blood T cell repertoires in COVID-19. Some clones are missing from TCRdb's copy, which holds only in-frame ones; the method was immunoSEQ multiplex PCR. Of around 220,000 clones listed, about 80% were seen once; the top ten hold about 7.8%. The source material was peripheral blood. The receptors were gathered from a woman over 75 with COVID-19, enrolled during active disease.

V gene TRBV6-5 combines with J gene TRBJ1-1; 7 bases match TRBD1. Germline V CDR1 and CDR2: MNHEY, SVGAGI. This CDR3 spans 14 amino acids. Unmatched junction bases numbered 8, after V lost 6 bases and J lost 4 bases. The CDR3 DNA reads TGTGCCAGCAGGACAACAGGGGCGGGCACTGAAGCTTTCTTT. Translated, it gives CASRTTGAGTEAFF.

The CDR3 spells CASSFNRGGSYEQYF. In DNA form, the CDR3 reads TGTGCCAGCAGCTTTAACAGGGGCGGCTCCTACGAGCAGTACTTC. The chain is built from TRBV7-9 and TRBJ2-7, with TRBD1 matching 7 bases. V lost 3 bases, J lost 0 bases, and 5 bases stayed unmatched. The CDR3 length is 15 residues. Germline V gene lookup returns CDR1 SEHNR and CDR2 FQNEAQ (reference sequence).

The chain recombines TRBV29-1 with TRBJ1-1; 8 bases align to TRBD1. The V gene end was trimmed by 5 bases and the J gene end by 1 base; junction bases not matched to a gene: 3. Per germline, CDR1 SQVTM and CDR2 ANQGSEA. CDR3 length equals 13 residues. The CDR3 region has the DNA TGCAGCGTTTCTGACAGGGGGAACACTGAAGCTTTCTTT. Translated, it gives CSVSDRGNTEAFF.

The chain carries TRBV20-1 and TRBJ1-1; no clear D. V gave up 1 base and J gave up 5 bases, with 5 bases separating them. This CDR3 is 11 amino acids long. The germline CDR1 and CDR2 sequences are DFQATT and SNEGSKA (reference sequence). CDR3 in amino acids: CSARGLTEAFF. CDR3 DNA sequence: TGCAGTGCTAGAGGGCTGACTGAAGCTTTCTTT.

The rearrangement uses TRBV9 and TRBJ2-1; TRBD2 agrees at 9 bases. With V trimmed by 3 bases and J by 5 bases, 6 bases remained unmatched. This CDR3 is built from 15 residues. Per germline, CDR1 SGDLS and CDR2 YYNGEE. CDR3 nucleotides: TGTGCCAGCAGCGGAGAGCCTAGCGGGGACAATGAGCAGTTCTTC. Its protein is CASSGEPSGDNEQFF.

The chain carries TRBV29-1 and TRBJ2-2; 7 bases are a match to TRBD2. From germline, CDR1 is SQVTM and CDR2 ANQGSEA. This CDR3 is 12 amino acids long. J lost 6 bases, V lost 7 bases, and 5 bases had no gene match. Written as DNA, the CDR3 is TGCAGCGGGCGGGAGTCGGCCGGGGAGCTGTTTTTT. It translates to CSGRESAGELFF.

The table lists this clone with a count of one. V and J are TRBV11-3 and TRBJ2-5, with D possibly matching TRBD2 (5 bases). The CDR3 contains 10 residues. CDR1 and CDR2 (germline): SGHNT, YENEEA. CDR3 coding DNA: TGTCCCGGACTGGGGGAGACCCAGTACTTC. Translation gives CPGLGETQYF.

J is TRBJ2-7 and V is TRBV4-2; perhaps TRBD1 as D (5 bases). The CDR3 runs to 16 residues. Germline V gene lookup returns CDR1 LGHNA and CDR2 YNFKEQ. V shed 1 base and J shed 2 bases, with 15 bases lying between them. The CDR3 spells CASSQGKARAPYEQYF. CDR3 nucleotide sequence: TGTGCCAGCAGCCAAGGGAAGGCCAGGGCGCCCTACGAGCAGTACTTC.

The V and J genes are TRBV11-2 and TRBJ2-3; 14 nucleotides agree with TRBD2. Germline CDR1 SGHAT, CDR2 FQNNGV. V lost 5 bases and J lost 4; bases outside the gene matches: 14. The CDR3 sequence is 19 residues long. CDR3 bases: TGTGCCAGCAGCAGACTAGCGGGGGGGCCTTACAATTCTCCAGATACGCAGTATTTT. Protein product: CASSRLAGGPYNSPDTQYF. The full variable domain, completed using reference TRBV11-2 and TRBJ2-3, is EAGVAQSPRYKIIEKRQSVAFWCNPISGHATLYWYQQILGQGPKLLIQFQNNGVVDDSQLPKDRFSAERLKGVDSTLKIQPAKLEDSAVYLCASSRLAGGPYNSPDTQYFGPGTRLTVL.